This T cell receptor (beta chain) emerged from a study of blood T cell repertoires in COVID-19. Study as a whole: There were acute and convalescent COVID-19 samples, and they came from the United States, Italy and Spain. T cells, B-cell-depleted T cells, or PBMCs provided the cDNA or gDNA that served as material.

The CDR3 runs to 16 residues. The germline gives CDR1 MNHEY, CDR2 SVGEGT. V shed 3 bases and J 3 bases; nucleotides not matched to a gene: 5. Authors' analysis steps: The assay estimated nucleated cells by amplifying reference gene primers. Sequenced by immunoSEQ multiplex PCR; TCRdb stores in-frame clones only, minus some. That table furnishes V, J and clone size, whereas the DNA furnished D and trimming. The data hold a few hundred thousand clones, with less than 85% observed a single time. The gene calls are TRBV6-2 or TRBV6-3 and TRBJ2-6, with TRBD1 matching 7 bases. The source is a young woman with acute or convalescent COVID-19. The material sequenced was peripheral blood. The CDR3 DNA reads TGTGCCAGCAGTTATGCCGGGACAGTTGGGGCCAACGTCCTGACTTTC. This gives the protein CASSYAGTVGANVLTF.